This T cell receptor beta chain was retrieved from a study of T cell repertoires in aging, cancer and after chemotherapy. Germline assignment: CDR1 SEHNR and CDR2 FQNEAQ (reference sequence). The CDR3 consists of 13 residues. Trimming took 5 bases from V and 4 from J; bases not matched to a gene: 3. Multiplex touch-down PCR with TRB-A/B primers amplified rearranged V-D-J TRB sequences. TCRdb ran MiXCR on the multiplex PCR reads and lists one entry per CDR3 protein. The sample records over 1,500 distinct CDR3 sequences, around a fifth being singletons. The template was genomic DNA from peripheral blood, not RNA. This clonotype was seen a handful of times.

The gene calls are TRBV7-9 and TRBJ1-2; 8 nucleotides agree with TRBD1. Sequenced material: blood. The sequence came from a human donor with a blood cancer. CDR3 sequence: CASSQDRGYGYTF. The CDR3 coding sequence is TGTGCCAGCAGCCAAGACAGGGGCTATGGCTACACCTTC.